This record covers a single T cell receptor beta chain. V was pared by 4 bases and J by 9 bases, with 9 bases of the junction left unmatched. The CDR3 is 16 amino acids. CDR1 and CDR2 from the germline V gene are SGHVS and FNYEAQ. Assay: immunoSEQ multiplex PCR; the TCRdb copy retains only in-frame clones and omits some. The sample contains about 400,000 clones, around 87% of which appear only once. The data stem from a study of blood T cell repertoires in COVID-19. Study information: Samples representing acute and convalescent COVID-19 were sourced from the United States, Italy and Spain.

What was sequenced was PBMCs or T cells enriched from blood (not recorded which). The sequence came from a man in his forties in a cohort exposed to, infected with or recovered from COVID-19 (not recorded which). This rearrangement joins TRBV7-6 to TRBJ2-1; 13 positions agree with TRBD2. CDR3 residues: CASSSGLAGAFGEQFF. CDR3 coding DNA: TGTGCCAGCAGCTCTGGACTAGCGGGAGCATTTGGTGAGCAGTTCTTC. The full variable domain, rest sourced from reference TRBV7-6 and TRBJ2-1, is GAGVSQSPRYKVTKRGQDVALRCDPISGHVSLYWYRQALGQGPEFLTYFNYEAQQDKSGLPNDRFSAERPEGSISTLTIQRTEQRDSAMYRCASSSGLAGAFGEQFFGPGTRLTVL.